The rows below give T cell receptor beta chains drawn from one sample of a study of cytomegalovirus exposure and HLA in healthy donors. The method was immunoSEQ multiplex PCR; TCRdb's version includes in-frame clones alone and lacks a portion of them. The top ten clones hold 10% to 15% of a sample with about 120,000 clones, 76% of them seen once. Sequenced: PBMCs. The receptor source for this set is a woman in her 40s in good health and CMV-seropositive. The CDR3 runs from the conserved cysteine through the conserved F or W. Clone size, where shown, is once, few, many, or a class for clones that have expanded.

clone_size j_call v_call cdr3_length cdr3_aa
NA TRBJ2-2 TRBV5-1 15 CASRAGGDHTGELFF
once TRBJ1-1 TRBV9 14 CASTPGTGNTEAFF
NA TRBJ2-3 TRBV19 13 CASRGGGTDTQYF
few TRBJ1-2 TRBV7-8 12 CASAVGRTGYTF
NA TRBJ1-1 TRBV28 15 CASSTLGQGWTEAFF
NA TRBJ2-7 TRBV2 12 CASRQDSYEQYF
NA TRBJ1-2 TRBV30 12 CAWSGGGWGYTF
NA TRBJ1-4 TRBV6-5 14 CASSGVATNEKLFF
NA TRBJ1-2 TRBV30 13 CAWNLVPGTGYTF
once TRBJ1-1 TRBV28 19 CASNWAYALGQTGDTEAFF
NA TRBJ2-6 TRBV7-9 16 CASSAVRYSGANVLTF
NA TRBJ2-2 TRBV9 17 CASSVVSRTSGTGELFF
NA TRBJ1-3 TRBV6-5 13 CASSGTTGNTIYF
few TRBJ1-2 TRBV19 14 CASSPGLSRNGYTF
once TRBJ1-2 TRBV12-5 11 CASTGLDGYTF
NA TRBJ1-5 TRBV2 13 CAARWAYNQPQHF
few TRBJ1-5 TRBV5-5 13 CASSPGASSPQHF
NA TRBJ1-1 TRBV7-8 13 CASSRQGGTEAFF
once TRBJ1-5 TRBV2 15 CASRRDRGGNQPQHF
NA TRBJ2-6 TRBV4-1 19 CASSQDWVQGYSGANVLTF
NA TRBJ2-1 TRBV5-4 16 CASSLVFRGGHNEQFF
NA TRBJ1-3 TRBV5-6 15 CASSSGILSGNTIYF
NA TRBJ2-7 TRBV28 16 CASSQARLLFSYEQYF
NA TRBJ2-7 TRBV6-1 15 CASSRPSTGSYEQYF
NA TRBJ1-6 TRBV12-5 16 CASGPSGTAYNSPLHF
few TRBJ2-7 TRBV5-1 16 CASSYNFGTGDNEQYF
NA TRBJ2-5 TRBV9 15 CASSVSSGGAETQYF
NA TRBJ2-7 TRBV18 14 CASSPMASPDEQYF
NA TRBJ2-7 TRBV7-6 11 CASSPRLEQYF
few TRBJ1-1 TRBV30 12 CAWRGGLTEAFF